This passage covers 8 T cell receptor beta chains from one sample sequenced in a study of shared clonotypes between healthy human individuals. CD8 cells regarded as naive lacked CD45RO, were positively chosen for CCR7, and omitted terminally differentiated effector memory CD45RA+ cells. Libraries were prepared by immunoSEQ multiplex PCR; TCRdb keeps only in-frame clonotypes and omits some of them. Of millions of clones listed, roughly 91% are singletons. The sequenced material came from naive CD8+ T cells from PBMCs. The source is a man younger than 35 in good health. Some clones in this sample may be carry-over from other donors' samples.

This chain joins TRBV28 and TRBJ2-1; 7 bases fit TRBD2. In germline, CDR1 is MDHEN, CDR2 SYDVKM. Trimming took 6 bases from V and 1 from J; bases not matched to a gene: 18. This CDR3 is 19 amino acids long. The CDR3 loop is CASSQDRTLAVRSYNEQFF. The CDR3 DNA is TGTGCCAGCAGCCAAGACAGAACTCTAGCGGTCAGATCCTACAATGAGCAGTTCTTC. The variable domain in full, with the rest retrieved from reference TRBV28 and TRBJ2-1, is DVKVTQSSRYLVKRTGEKVFLECVQDMDHENMFWYRQDPGLGLRLIYFSYDVKMKEKGDIPEGYSVSREKKERFSLILESASTNQTSMYLCASSQDRTLAVRSYNEQFFGPGTRLTVL.

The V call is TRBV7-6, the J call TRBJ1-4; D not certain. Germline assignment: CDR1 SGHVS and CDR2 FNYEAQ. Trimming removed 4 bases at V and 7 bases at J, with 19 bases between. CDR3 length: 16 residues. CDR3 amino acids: CASSSRASGLSEKLFF. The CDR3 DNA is TGTGCCAGCAGCTCACGGGCCTCCGGGTTATCTGAAAAACTGTTTTTT.

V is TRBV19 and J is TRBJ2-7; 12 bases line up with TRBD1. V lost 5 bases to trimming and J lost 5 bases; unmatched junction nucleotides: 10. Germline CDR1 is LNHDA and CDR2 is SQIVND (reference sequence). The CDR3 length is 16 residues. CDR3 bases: TGTGCCAGTAGTCCGATCCGGGACAGGGGGCTTCACGAGCAGTACTTC. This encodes CASSPIRDRGLHEQYF.

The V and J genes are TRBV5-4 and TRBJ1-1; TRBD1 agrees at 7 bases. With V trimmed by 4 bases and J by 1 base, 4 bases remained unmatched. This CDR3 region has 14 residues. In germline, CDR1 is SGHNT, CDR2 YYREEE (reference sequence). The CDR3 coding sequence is TGTGCCAGCAGCCCCCCAGGGGGGAACACTGAAGCTTTCTTT. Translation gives CASSPPGGNTEAFF.

The CDR3 coding sequence is TGTGCCAGCAGCTTAGTATATATTGGGGGGCTTGCAACTAATGAAAAACTGTTTTTT. Its translation is CASSLVYIGGLATNEKLFF. This chain links TRBV7-9 with TRBJ1-4, with D possibly TRBD1 on 6 matching bases. This CDR3 region has 19 residues. V lost 1 base and J lost 0, with 18 bases in between. CDR1 SEHNR and CDR2 FQNEAQ come from the germline V gene (reference sequence).

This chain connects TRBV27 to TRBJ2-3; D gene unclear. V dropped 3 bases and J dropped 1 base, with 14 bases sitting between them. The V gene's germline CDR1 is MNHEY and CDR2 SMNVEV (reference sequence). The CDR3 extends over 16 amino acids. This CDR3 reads CASSFRTSWGTDTQYF. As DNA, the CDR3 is TGTGCCAGCAGTTTTCGGACGAGCTGGGGCACAGATACGCAGTATTTT.

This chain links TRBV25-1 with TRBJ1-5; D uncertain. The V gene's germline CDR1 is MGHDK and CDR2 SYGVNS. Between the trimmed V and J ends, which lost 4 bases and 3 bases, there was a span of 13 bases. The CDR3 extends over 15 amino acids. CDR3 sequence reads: CASSARHLANQPQHF. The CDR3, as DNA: TGTGCCAGCAGTGCGAGACATTTGGCCAATCAGCCCCAGCATTTT. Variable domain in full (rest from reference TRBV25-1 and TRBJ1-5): EADIYQTPRYLVIGTGKKITLECSQTMGHDKMYWYQQDPGMELHLIHYSYGVNSTEKGDLSSESTVSRIRTEHFPLTLESARPSHTSQYLCASSARHLANQPQHFGDGTRLSIL.

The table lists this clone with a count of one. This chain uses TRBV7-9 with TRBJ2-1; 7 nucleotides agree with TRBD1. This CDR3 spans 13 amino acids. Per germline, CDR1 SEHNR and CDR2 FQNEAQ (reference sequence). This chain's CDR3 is CVIGGFNPNEQFF. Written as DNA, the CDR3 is TGTGTTATAGGGGGCTTCAATCCCAATGAGCAGTTCTTC.